Listed below are T cell receptor beta chains from one sample, sequenced in a study of blood T cell repertoires in COVID-19. The method was immunoSEQ multiplex PCR; TCRdb's version includes in-frame clones alone and lacks a portion of them. The data hold some 69,000 clones, with roughly 80% observed a single time. The sample consisted of peripheral blood. The source is a woman aged 55-75 years with acute or convalescent COVID-19. Each CDR3 is given without its conserved first and last residue. The order of the fields is V gene, CDR3 protein.

TRBV19 ASGNTVSGVYEQF
TRBV7-6 ASSFSVATNEKLF
TRBV2 ASSDKRGGTNEQF
TRBV2 ASRGGENYGYT
TRBV6-1 ASSEAAQGVLLSSPLH
TRBV6-5 ASSRGDIYTEAF
TRBV9 ASSVGAGLTNTEAF
TRBV2 ASSEALAGGQPQH
TRBV9 ASTRGSSGNTIY
TRBV3-1/TRBV3-2 ASSPPSAGGTRNYGYT
TRBV28 ASSLGGGYGYT
TRBV29-1 SVPGASSYEQY
TRBV10-3 AISGTWTGGNTEAF
TRBV29-1 SVEGLSGGYT
TRBV7-6 ASSRTAWDEQY
TRBV25-1 ASREGAGGYT
TRBV5-1 ASSPGRTRGTQY
TRBV5-8 ASSLVLAGGSSYNEQF
TRBV7-6 ASSPGYGRSGYT
TRBV19 ASSPGSTYEQY
TRBV6-2/TRBV6-3 ASSGDSQETQY
TRBV6-6 ASSYPEMNTEAF
TRBV9 ASSLQTGLRETQY
TRBV15 ATSRAPTGDYEQY
TRBV6-5 ASRNRGSNQPQH
TRBV5-5 ASSSGYWEAF
TRBV19 ASTTGMNTEAF
TRBV5-6 ASSSTGHIYEQY